The clone carrying this T cell receptor (beta chain) was seen repeatedly, ten times or more. As to time point: pre-sensitization, week 0. The treatment is: therapeutic diphenylcyclopropenone sensitization with weekly scalp DPC. TCRdb used MiXCR to reprocess the RACE reads, holding one entry per CDR3 protein. Of approximately 370,000 distinct CDR3 sequences in the sample, around 5.5% were seen once. The data belong to a study of human T cells and chemical hapten exposure. Across the study: The patch tests put 0.01% DPC on the skin of the upper back and were read 6 days later.

Trimming removed 0 bases at V and 12 bases at J, with 15 bases between. The CDR3 extends over 15 amino acids. The germline V gene has CDR1 MNHNS and CDR2 SASEGT. The clonotype comes from a woman in her late teens or twenties with alopecia areata. Some clones in this sample may be carry-over from other donors' samples. The sequences come from whole blood, collected in connection with sensitization to the hapten diphenylcyclopropenone (DPC). The chain couples TRBV6-1 to TRBJ1-6; possibly TRBD1 for D (6 bases). The chain's CDR3 is CASSEARGGRRPLHF. The CDR3 nucleotides read TGTGCCAGCAGTGAAGCGCGAGGGGGGAGGAGACCCCTCCACTTT.